This T cell receptor (beta chain) originates from a study of blood T cell repertoires in COVID-19. The wider study: There were acute and convalescent COVID-19 samples, and they came from the United States, Italy and Spain. PBMCs, B-cell-depleted T cells, or T cells were the source of the cDNA or gDNA that made up the material.

The CDR3 is 16 residues long. V trimming: 4 bases; J trimming: 5 bases; junction bases outside the gene matches: 12. CDR1 is SGHNT and CDR2 is YYREEE in the germline V gene (reference sequence). Authors' methods: Amplified reference gene primers provided the basis for estimating nucleated cell counts. Generated by immunoSEQ multiplex PCR, the TCRdb table keeps only in-frame clones and is missing some. D and trimming come from the DNA, and the V and J calls and clone size come from that table. There are roughly 55,000 clones in the sample; around three quarters occur only once, and 2.5% to 3.5% lies in the top ten.

The chain is built from TRBV5-4 and TRBJ2-5; 9 positions match TRBD1. Source material: peripheral blood. The receptor was isolated from a man aged 60 to 75 with acute or convalescent COVID-19. The CDR3 reads CASSNDRRGQGETQYF. As DNA, the CDR3 is TGTGCCAGCAGCAACGACAGACGGGGACAGGGTGAGACCCAGTACTTC.